The 8 T cell receptor beta chains presented below share a single source sample, sequenced in a study of blood T cell repertoires in COVID-19. Repertoires were generated with immunoSEQ multiplex PCR, while TCRdb's copy carries only in-frame clones and drops some. The profile shows 120,000 or so clones, approximately 83% of them singletons. The source material was peripheral blood. The receptor set was obtained from a woman aged 50 to 65 with acute or convalescent COVID-19.

This clone was picked up a small number of times. V usage is TRBV10-3 and J usage is TRBJ1-1; 7 bases are shared with TRBD1. Germline loops: CDR1 ENHRY, CDR2 SYGVKD. The CDR3 spans 10 residues. With 8 bases clipped from V and 12 bases from J, the junction kept 6 bases outside the gene matches. The CDR3 DNA is TGTGCCATCGGGACAGACTCGTCTTTCTTT. Translation gives CAIGTDSSFF.

This clone was picked up a small number of times. The rearrangement links TRBV10-1 to TRBJ2-2; TRBD1 is a possible D gene (5 bases). V was shortened by 3 bases and J by 5 bases, with 10 bases between the two germline ends. This CDR3 comprises 14 residues. Germline CDR1 WNHNN, CDR2 SYGVQD (reference sequence). CDR3 protein: CASSDLPGTGELFF. DNA of the CDR3: TGCGCCAGCAGTGACCTTCCAGGGACCGGGGAGCTGTTTTTT.

The chain couples TRBV24-1 to TRBJ2-6; 7 bases map to TRBD1. The CDR3 is 19 residues long. V trimming: 4 bases; J trimming: 0 bases; junction bases outside the gene matches: 11. CDR1 is KGHDR, CDR2 SFDVKD, per germline. The CDR3 DNA follows: TGTGCCACCAGTGACGCACCGGGACAGAAAGTCTCTGGGGCCAACGTCCTGACTTTC. Translation gives CATSDAPGQKVSGANVLTF.

The chain recombines TRBV11-2 with TRBJ1-4; weak D call: TRBD1 (5 bases). V was cut by 2 bases and J by 4 bases, with 8 bases left in between. The CDR3 totals 14 residues. CDR1 is SGHAT and CDR2 is FQNNGV in the germline V gene. CDR3 DNA sequence: TGTGCCAGCAGCTTACGCAGGGTTAATGAAAAACTGTTTTTT. It encodes CASSLRRVNEKLFF.

This clone was recorded once. This chain joins TRBV29-1 and TRBJ1-2, with D possibly matching TRBD1 (6 bases). The V end was cut by 6 bases, the J end by 5 bases, with 25 bases between. CDR1 is SQVTM and CDR2 is ANQGSEA in the germline V gene. The CDR3 contains 16 residues. In nucleotides, the CDR3 is TGCAGCGTCAATACCAGGGGACCTGCCTGGGGTTATGGCTACACCTTC. Translating gives CSVNTRGPAWGYGYTF. Looking up the rest from reference TRBV29-1 and TRBJ1-2 gives the full variable domain: SAVISQKPSRDICQRGTSLTIQCQVDSQVTMMFWYRQQPGQSLTLIATANQGSEATYESGFVIDKFPISRPNLTFSTLTVSNMSPEDSSIYLCSVNTRGPAWGYGYTFGSGTRLTVV.

This clone occurred once. V usage is TRBV4-1 and J usage is TRBJ1-3; 7 nucleotides match TRBD1. This CDR3 is built from 15 residues. Germline assignment: CDR1 MGHRA and CDR2 YSYEKL. Unmatched junction bases numbered 7, after V lost 1 base and J lost 7 bases. CDR3 coding DNA: TGCGCCAGCAGCCAAGGGGACAGCGACCGTAACACCATATATTTT. It encodes CASSQGDSDRNTIYF.

The chain is built from TRBV7-8 and TRBJ1-2, with a tentative D call TRBD1 (5 bases). Germline-derived CDR1 and CDR2 are SGHVS and FQNEAQ. This CDR3 has 13 amino acids. Trimming removed 7 bases at V and 4 bases at J, with 13 bases between. In DNA form, the CDR3 reads TGTGCCAGCACGAGTCAGGGTGCCTATGGCTACACCTTC. Amino acids: CASTSQGAYGYTF.

The chain recombines TRBV4-1 with TRBJ1-5, with TRBD1 as a possible D gene (5 bases). Germline CDR1 reads MGHRA; CDR2 reads YSYEKL. Trimming took off 0 bases at V and 7 bases at J, with 13 bases between the two ends. The CDR3 length is 15 residues. The CDR3 DNA reads as TGCGCCAGCAGCCAAGAAGGGCAGGGAAGGCAGCCCCAGCATTTT. Translated, it gives CASSQEGQGRQPQHF.